The 25 T cell receptor beta chains reported below all come from one sample, sequenced in a study of T cell repertoires in cytomegalovirus infection. Each CDR3 protein is one row after TCRdb ran MiXCR on the reads. The sample lists over 450,000 distinct CDR3 sequences, around 10% occurring once. The sequenced material came from PBMCs. These receptors were collected from a human donor in good health (CMV status not recorded). Some clones in this sample may be carry-over from other donors' samples.

This clonotype was detected many times. The rearrangement uses TRBV29-1 and TRBJ2-1, with TRBD1 as a possible D gene (5 bases). Trimming cost V 5 bases and J 8 bases, with 22 bases left between them. The CDR3 is 15 residues long. Germline assignment: CDR1 SQVTM and CDR2 ANQGSEA. The CDR3 sequence is CSVRSGSRGMDEQFF. CDR3 sequence (DNA): TGCAGCGTTCGATCCGGGTCTAGGGGAATGGATGAGCAGTTCTTC.

This clonotype has at least ten counts. The rearrangement uses TRBV20-1 and TRBJ2-3; D remains ambiguous. The CDR3 loop spans 10 amino acids. From germline, CDR1 is DFQATT and CDR2 SNEGSKA (reference sequence). The ends were cut back, 1 base at V and 5 bases at J, with 1 base in the middle. CDR3 residues: CSARVDTQYF. Written as DNA, the CDR3 is TGCAGTGCTAGAGTAGATACGCAGTATTTT.

Ten or more counts support this clonotype. The chain links TRBV6-4 to TRBJ1-1; no clear D. CDR3 size: 13 residues. V gave up 6 bases and J gave up 1 base, with 9 bases separating them. The germline CDR1 and CDR2 sequences are MRHNA and SNTAGT. CDR3: CASSDNPNTEAFF. The CDR3, as DNA: TGTGCCAGCAGCGACAACCCGAACACTGAAGCTTTCTTT.

In its sample, this clonotype was seen a few times. The chain joins TRBV30 to TRBJ1-2; TRBD1 matches at 8 bases. The CDR3 totals 13 residues. V lost 5 bases to trimming and J lost 4 bases; unmatched junction nucleotides: 6. CDR1 and CDR2 (germline): GTSNPN, SVGIG (reference sequence). The CDR3 DNA reads as TGTGCCTGGGGACAGGGCGAGGGCTATGGCTACACCTTC. Translated, it gives CAWGQGEGYGYTF.

Ten or more counts support this clonotype. V usage is TRBV15 and J usage is TRBJ1-6; tentative D call: TRBD1 (5 bases). V was clipped by 1 base and J by 8 bases, with 15 bases between them. The CDR3 is made up of 16 amino acids. The germline CDR1 and CDR2 sequences are LNHNV and YYDKDF (reference sequence). CDR3 sequence (DNA): TGTGCCACCAGCAGAGTGGCGGGGGTGTCATATTCACCCCTCCACTTT. It is translated as CATSRVAGVSYSPLHF.

J is TRBJ1-2 and V is TRBV12-3 or TRBV12-4, with a weak D call TRBD1 (6 bases). The CDR3 totals 14 residues. The V end was cut by 4 bases, the J end by 1 base, with 10 bases between. The CDR3 spells CASSSGQNNYGYTF. The CDR3 bases are TGTGCCAGCAGTTCTGGACAGAATAACTATGGCTACACCTTC.

This clonotype was detected ten times or more. The chain carries TRBV7-9 and TRBJ2-5, with 8 bases lining up with TRBD2. CDR1 and CDR2 from the germline V gene are SEHNR and FQNEAQ (reference sequence). CDR3 size: 15 residues. V shed 4 bases, J shed 4 bases, and the junction held 8 bases outside the gene matches. The CDR3 sequence: CASSSGTRMGETQYF. As DNA, the CDR3 is TGTGCCAGCAGCTCCGGGACTAGGATGGGAGAGACCCAGTACTTC.

Ten or more counts support this clonotype. The V gene is TRBV5-4, the J gene TRBJ2-5; D gene unclear. Germline V gives CDR1 SGHNT, CDR2 YYREEE (reference sequence). CDR3 size: 13 residues. Trimming shortened V by 0 bases and J by 6 bases, and 9 bases separated the two germline ends. CDR3 DNA sequence: TGTGCCAGCAGCTTGGGGGCAGAAAAGACCCAGTACTTC. This sequence encodes CASSLGAEKTQYF.

This clonotype has ten or more counts. The chain recombines TRBV7-2 with TRBJ1-5; no definite D call. V lost 4 bases and J lost 2, with 9 bases in between. In germline, CDR1 is SGHTA, CDR2 FQGNSA. The CDR3 consists of 14 residues. CDR3 residues: CASSSRAGNQPQHF. CDR3 bases: TGTGCCAGCAGCTCCCGAGCCGGCAATCAGCCCCAGCATTTT.

Only a few counts were recorded for this clonotype. V usage is TRBV2 and J usage is TRBJ1-6; unclear D gene. This CDR3 spans 15 amino acids. Trimming removed 2 bases at V and 7 bases at J, with 12 bases between. Germline V gives CDR1 SNHLY, CDR2 FYNNEI. The chain's CDR3 is CASSERTRANSPLHF. The CDR3 DNA reads TGTGCCAGCAGTGAACGAACGCGAGCAAATTCACCCCTCCACTTT.

The chain recombines TRBV29-1 with TRBJ2-1; D unclear. The CDR3 contains 13 residues. Germline CDR1 and CDR2: SQVTM and ANQGSEA. The V and J ends lost 4 bases and 6 bases respectively, with 13 bases between them. CDR3 bases: TGCAGCGTTGTCGGTTGGGATAGCAATGAGCAGTTCTTC. It encodes CSVVGWDSNEQFF.

In its sample, this clonotype was seen many times. The chain links TRBV4-1 to TRBJ2-5; tentative D call: TRBD2 (5 bases). V dropped 4 bases and J dropped 4 bases, with 10 bases sitting between them. CDR1 is MGHRA, CDR2 YSYEKL, per germline. CDR3 length: 13 residues. CDR3 amino acids: CASSPPGGETQYF. The CDR3 bases are TGCGCCAGCAGCCCCCCCGGAGGAGAGACCCAGTACTTC.

There are many counts of this clonotype. V gene TRBV11-3 combines with J gene TRBJ2-1, with D possibly being TRBD2 (5 bases). The V gene lost 3 bases and the J gene lost 0 bases, with 9 bases spanning the gap. CDR3 length: 15 residues. From germline, CDR1 is SGHNT and CDR2 YENEEA. This chain's CDR3 is CASSLAGHSYNEQFF. The CDR3 bases are TGTGCCAGCAGCTTGGCGGGCCACTCCTACAATGAGCAGTTCTTC.

This clonotype was seen only a few times. The chain carries TRBV15 and TRBJ2-5; TRBD2 matches 10 bases. Trimming at V came to 5 bases and at J to 5 bases, leaving 11 bases not matched to a gene. Germline lookup yields CDR1 LNHNV and CDR2 YYDKDF (reference sequence). This CDR3 has 16 residues. CDR3 nucleotides: TGTGCCACCAGCGCTGGGCCAGCGGGGGGGTGGGAGACCCAGTACTTC. Its protein is CATSAGPAGGWETQYF.

In its sample, this clonotype was seen many times. CDR3 bases: TGTGCCATCAGTGATGACAGGGGCCATGAGCAGTTCTTC. Protein product: CAISDDRGHEQFF. This chain uses TRBV10-3 with TRBJ2-1; 8 bases map to TRBD1. The germline gives CDR1 ENHRY, CDR2 SYGVKD. The CDR3 covers 13 residues. Trimming took 3 bases from V and 8 from J; bases not matched to a gene: 3.

This clonotype has just a few counts. The chain recombines TRBV14 with TRBJ2-1; 11 bases are shared with TRBD2. Per the germline V gene, CDR1 is SGHDN and CDR2 is FVKESK. This CDR3 spans 15 amino acids. V was pared by 1 base and J by 6 bases, with 2 bases of the junction left unmatched. The CDR3 DNA is TGTGCCAGCAGCCAAGCCACTAGCGGGAGCAATGAGCAGTTCTTC. Protein: CASSQATSGSNEQFF.

The chain combines TRBV20-1 with TRBJ2-4; TRBD2 agrees at 12 bases. The CDR3 has 15 amino acids. The germline gives CDR1 DFQATT, CDR2 SNEGSKA (reference sequence). Trimming at V came to 0 bases and at J to 10 bases, leaving 7 bases not matched to a gene. CDR3 nucleotides: TGCAGTGCTAGAGAAAGACTAGCGGGGGCGGGTATTCAGTACTTC. Translated: CSARERLAGAGIQYF.

The gene calls are TRBV20-1 and TRBJ2-7; a possible D gene is TRBD1 (6 bases). The CDR3 consists of 13 residues. Trimming pared 5 bases from V and 0 bases from J, leaving 11 bases between. Germline V gives CDR1 DFQATT, CDR2 SNEGSKA (reference sequence). CDR3 amino acids: CSALRGTSYEQYF. In nucleotides, the CDR3 is TGCAGTGCTTTGAGGGGGACCTCCTACGAGCAGTACTTC.

Ten or more counts support this clonotype. This rearrangement joins TRBV28 to TRBJ2-1; D unresolved. The CDR3 length is 15 residues. CDR1 and CDR2 (germline): MDHEN, SYDVKM. The ends were cut back, 4 bases at V and 2 bases at J, with 12 bases in the middle. CDR3 DNA sequence: TGTGCCAGCAGTTATAACGGAGACGCCTACAATGAGCAGTTCTTC. Translated: CASSYNGDAYNEQFF.

The chain is built from TRBV12-3 or TRBV12-4 and TRBJ2-6; D is undetermined. Deletions cut 8 bases from V and 4 bases from J, with 9 bases between. CDR3 size: 13 residues. The CDR3 nucleotides are TGTGCCAGCCACTTCAGGGGGGCCAACGTCCTGACTTTC. Amino acid sequence: CASHFRGANVLTF.

In this sample, this clonotype turned up many times. In DNA, the CDR3 is TGTGCCAGTAGTATTCGCCCCCGGGACGGAAACACCATATATTTT. Protein: CASSIRPRDGNTIYF. The chain couples TRBV19 to TRBJ1-3, with TRBD1 as a possible D gene (5 bases). V lost 3 bases, J lost 4 bases, and 13 bases lay in between. The CDR3 has 15 amino acids. CDR1 is LNHDA and CDR2 is SQIVND in the germline V gene (reference sequence).

This clonotype was recorded many times. The V and J genes are TRBV7-2 and TRBJ2-7, with D hard to call. Germline lookup yields CDR1 SGHTA and CDR2 FQGNSA. V was cut by 5 bases and J by 2 bases, with 7 bases left in between. The CDR3 loop spans 12 amino acids. The CDR3: CASSPRTYEQYF. CDR3 DNA sequence: TGTGCCAGCAGCCCCCGGACCTACGAGCAGTACTTC.

This clonotype was recorded at least ten times. The chain recombines TRBV10-3 with TRBJ1-2; 7 positions match TRBD1. This CDR3 contains 13 residues. The V and J ends lost 6 bases and 5 bases, in that order; junction bases with no gene match: 6. CDR1 is ENHRY and CDR2 is SYGVKD in the germline V gene. DNA of the CDR3: TGTGCCATCAGCCAGGGGGTTGCATATGGCTACACCTTC. Translation: CAISQGVAYGYTF.

This clonotype has only a few counts. The rearrangement uses TRBV29-1 and TRBJ2-5; the D gene is possibly TRBD2 (5 bases). This CDR3 contains 11 residues. V lost 1 base to trimming and J lost 6 bases, with 6 bases between them. Germline V CDR1 and CDR2: SQVTM, ANQGSEA. CDR3 nucleotides: TGCAGCGTTGAAGGGAGGAAGACCCAGTACTTC. It yields the protein CSVEGRKTQYF.

This clonotype was counted between two and nine times. The chain joins TRBV18 to TRBJ2-1; 7 bases line up with TRBD1. The CDR3 is 13 residues long. Germline V lookup: CDR1 KGHSH, CDR2 LQKENI. V dropped 4 bases and J dropped 7; count of bases not matched to a gene: 4. The CDR3 DNA sequence: TGTGCCAGCTCACAGGGGACAGAAAATGAGCAGTTCTTC. It is translated as CASSQGTENEQFF.